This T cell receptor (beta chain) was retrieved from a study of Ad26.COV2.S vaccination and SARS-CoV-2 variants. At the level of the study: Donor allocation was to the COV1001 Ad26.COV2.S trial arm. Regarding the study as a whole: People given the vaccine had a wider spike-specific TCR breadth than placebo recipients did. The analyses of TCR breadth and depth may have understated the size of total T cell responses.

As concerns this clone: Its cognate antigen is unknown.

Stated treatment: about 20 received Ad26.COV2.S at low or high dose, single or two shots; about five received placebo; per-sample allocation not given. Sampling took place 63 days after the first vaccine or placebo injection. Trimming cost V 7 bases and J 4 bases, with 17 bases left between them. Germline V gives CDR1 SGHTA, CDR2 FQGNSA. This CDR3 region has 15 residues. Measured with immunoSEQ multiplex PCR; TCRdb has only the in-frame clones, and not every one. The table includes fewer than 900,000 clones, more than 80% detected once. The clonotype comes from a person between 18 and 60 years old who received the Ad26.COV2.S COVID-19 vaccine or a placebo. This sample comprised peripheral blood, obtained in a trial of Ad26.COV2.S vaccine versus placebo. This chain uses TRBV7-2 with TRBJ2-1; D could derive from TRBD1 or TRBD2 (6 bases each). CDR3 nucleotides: TGTGCCAGCACTTTAGGGGGGTTCGGTTACAATGAGCAGTTCTTC. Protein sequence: CASTLGGFGYNEQFF.